The sample holds many counts of the clone carrying this T cell receptor (beta chain). Its specificity is unknown. MiXCR was run by TCRdb on the 5' RACE reads, yielding one entry per CDR3 protein. The profile shows around 300,000 distinct CDR3 sequences, around 21% of them singletons. The sample comes from a study of CD8 T cells in ankylosing spondylitis. V lost 6 bases and J lost 0, with 11 bases in between. The germline CDR1 and CDR2 sequences are SQVTM and ANQGSEA. The CDR3 is 13 residues long. Whole-study results and caveats: Within peripheral blood, clones linked to disease were CD8+ and relatively rare.

Input material: blood, either unsorted or a sorted T cell fraction (not recorded which). The chain links TRBV29-1 to TRBJ2-5; the D is unclear. This clonotype was sampled from a female donor with ankylosing spondylitis or in good health (not recorded which). CDR3 sequence (DNA): TGCAGCGTGCGGCCATTGTACCAAGAGACCCAGTACTTC. The encoded protein is CSVRPLYQETQYF.